A single sample gave rise to the 21 T cell receptor beta chains below, sequenced in a study of T-cell reconstitution after alpha-beta-depleted transplantation in children. A library of TCRbeta sequences, prepared with unique molecular identifiers, was generated. TCRdb called the PCR reads again in MiXCR, with one record for every CDR3 protein. Seen here are a few hundred thousand distinct CDR3 sequences, about 45% observed once, and the top ten hold roughly a quarter. This material consisted of PBMCs, taken before TCRalphabeta/CD19-depleted stem cell transplant. All receptors derive from a girl under 10 years old with aplastic anemia, due to receive a stem cell transplant.

This clonotype was observed a handful of times. This chain connects TRBV5-1 to TRBJ1-2; no firm D call. The CDR3 length is 13 residues. Trimming left V 4 bases short and J 6 bases short, with 13 bases between. CDR1 is SGHRS and CDR2 is YFSETQ in the germline V gene. CDR3: CASSPRTGDGYTF. The CDR3 region has the DNA TGCGCCAGCAGCCCCCGGACCGGGGATGGCTACACCTTC. Full variable domain (remainder filled in from reference TRBV5-1 and TRBJ1-2): KAGVTQTPRYLIKTRGQQVTLSCSPISGHRSVSWYQQTPGQGLQFLFEYFSETQRNKGNFPGRFSGRQFSNSRSEMNVSTLELGDSALYLCASSPRTGDGYTFGSGTRLTVV.

This clonotype was seen repeatedly, ten times or more. V and J are TRBV7-9 and TRBJ2-1; D ambiguous. This CDR3 contains 16 residues. Germline values: CDR1 SEHNR, CDR2 FQNEAQ (reference sequence). Trimming took off 5 bases at V and 1 base at J, with 15 bases between the two ends. The CDR3 region is CASSETPGPSYNEQFF. The CDR3 nucleotides read TGTGCCAGCAGCGAAACCCCGGGTCCATCCTACAATGAGCAGTTCTTC.

This clonotype was found many times. The chain has TRBV6-5 and TRBJ2-4; no firm D call. Germline V gene sequence: CDR1 MNHEY, CDR2 SVGAGI. V lost 4 bases, J lost 4 bases, and 8 bases lay in between. CDR3 length equals 13 residues. CDR3 DNA sequence: TGTGCCAGCAGTTCAACAGCTAAAAACATTCAGTACTTC. Encoded protein: CASSSTAKNIQYF.

The chain recombines TRBV5-1 with TRBJ2-5, with D possibly matching TRBD2 (5 bases). This CDR3 contains 17 residues. Trimming removed 1 base from V and 2 bases from J, with 18 bases in between. CDR1 and CDR2 from the germline V gene are SGHRS and YFSETQ. This CDR3 is CASSLRGLSPQQETQYF. The CDR3, as DNA: TGCGCCAGCAGCTTGCGAGGGCTTAGCCCTCAGCAAGAGACCCAGTACTTC. Using reference TRBV5-1 and TRBJ2-5 for the parts outside the CDR3, the full variable domain is KAGVTQTPRYLIKTRGQQVTLSCSPISGHRSVSWYQQTPGQGLQFLFEYFSETQRNKGNFPGRFSGRQFSNSRSEMNVSTLELGDSALYLCASSLRGLSPQQETQYFGPGTRLLVL.

The J gene is TRBJ2-7, the V gene TRBV28; no definite D call. CDR3 length: 13 residues. Germline V CDR1 and CDR2: MDHEN, SYDVKM. The ends were cut back, 7 bases at V and 2 bases at J, with 12 bases in the middle. CDR3 in amino acids: CASTSPAPYEQYF. CDR3 coding DNA: TGTGCCAGCACTTCCCCTGCCCCCTACGAGCAGTACTTC.

This rearrangement joins TRBV7-8 to TRBJ2-2; 8 bases are shared with TRBD1. This CDR3 is built from 16 residues. Germline CDR1 reads SGHVS; CDR2 reads FQNEAQ. Unmatched junction bases numbered 9, after V lost 5 bases and J lost 4 bases. CDR3 coding DNA: TGTGCCAGCAGCCGCGGACAGGGTAGGGCCACCGGGGAGCTGTTTTTT. This gives the protein CASSRGQGRATGELFF.

This clonotype was detected a few times. The chain uses TRBV12-3 or TRBV12-4 and TRBJ2-5, with 7 bases aligning to TRBD1. CDR3 length equals 14 residues. The V segment lost 6 bases and the J segment 0 bases; nucleotides outside the gene matches: 4. The CDR3 reads CASRRQGYQETQYF. The CDR3 region has the DNA TGTGCCAGCAGGCGACAGGGTTACCAAGAGACCCAGTACTTC.

The CDR3 loop is CATSRGTSGGSTGELFF. The CDR3 DNA is TGTGCCACCAGCAGAGGGACTAGCGGGGGATCGACCGGGGAGCTGTTTTTT. The chain recombines TRBV15 with TRBJ2-2, with 13 bases matching TRBD2. Germline CDR1 and CDR2: LNHNV and YYDKDF (reference sequence). The length of the CDR3 is 17 residues. V gave up 1 base and J gave up 5 bases; unmatched junction bases: 4.

V and J are TRBV4-1 and TRBJ2-7, with 14 bases that match TRBD2. Trimming took 4 bases from V and 9 from J; bases not matched to a gene: 11. The germline V gene has CDR1 MGHRA and CDR2 YSYEKL. The CDR3 totals 16 residues. CDR3 sequence (DNA): TGCGCCAGCAGCCCTTCTTCGGGGACTAGCGGGAGTTGGCAGTACTTC. Translating it yields CASSPSSGTSGSWQYF.

This clonotype was counted many times. V gene TRBV5-5 combines with J gene TRBJ2-1, with D hard to call. Trimming removed 0 bases at V and 4 bases at J, with 8 bases between. In germline, CDR1 is SGHKS, CDR2 YYEKEE (reference sequence). The CDR3 runs to 14 residues. In DNA, the CDR3 is TGTGCCAGCAGCTTGGGACTGGTATACAATGAGCAGTTCTTC. Residues: CASSLGLVYNEQFF. Together with reference TRBV5-5 and TRBJ2-1, the CDR3 gives the full variable domain: DAGVTQSPTHLIKTRGQQVTLRCSPISGHKSVSWYQQVLGQGPQFIFQYYEKEERGRGNFPDRFSARQFPNYSSELNVNALLLGDSALYLCASSLGLVYNEQFFGPGTRLTVL.

This clonotype came up a few times. The chain links TRBV7-2 to TRBJ1-5; 10 bases align to TRBD1. V trimming: 5 bases; J trimming: 5 bases; junction bases outside the gene matches: 9. The CDR3 is made up of 16 amino acids. Germline V gene data show CDR1 as SGHTA and CDR2 as FQGNSA. Written as DNA, the CDR3 is TGTGCCAGCAGCCCGTACTGGGGGACAGGGGATCAGCCCCAGCATTTT. Translating it yields CASSPYWGTGDQPQHF.

At least ten counts were recorded for this clonotype. This rearrangement joins TRBV5-1 to TRBJ2-3; D ambiguous. The germline V gene encodes CDR1 SGHRS and CDR2 YFSETQ. The CDR3 totals 13 residues. The V end lost 2 bases, the J end lost 2 bases, and 6 bases lay between the germline ends. The CDR3 loop is CASSFTATDTQYF. The CDR3 bases are TGCGCCAGCAGCTTCACAGCCACAGATACGCAGTATTTT.

The chain combines TRBV20-1 with TRBJ1-1; no reliable D call. The V gene's germline CDR1 is DFQATT and CDR2 SNEGSKA (reference sequence). Trimming took 5 bases from V and 8 from J, leaving 12 bases between them. This CDR3 comprises 11 residues. CDR3 coding DNA: TGCAGTGCTCCCGGACGGCCAGAAGCTTTCTTT. This translates into CSAPGRPEAFF.

The J gene is TRBJ2-1, the V gene TRBV20-1; 8 bases match TRBD1. Germline V gene sequence: CDR1 DFQATT, CDR2 SNEGSKA (reference sequence). Trimming removed 1 base from V and 7 bases from J; junction bases left unmatched: 6. The CDR3 sequence is 14 residues long. CDR3 region: CSARVPTGANEQFF. The CDR3 DNA follows: TGCAGTGCTAGAGTACCGACAGGGGCGAATGAGCAGTTCTTC.

V usage is TRBV12-3 or TRBV12-4 and J usage is TRBJ2-1; tentative D call: TRBD1 (5 bases). The CDR3 is made up of 17 amino acids. The V and J ends lost 0 bases and 0 bases respectively, with 12 bases between them. The CDR3 spells CASSLALRGSSYNEQFF. In DNA, the CDR3 is TGTGCCAGCAGTTTAGCGCTAAGGGGCTCCTCCTACAATGAGCAGTTCTTC.

This chain uses TRBV28 with TRBJ1-1, with D possibly being TRBD1 (5 bases). Per germline, CDR1 MDHEN and CDR2 SYDVKM. V dropped 8 bases and J dropped 0 bases, with 10 bases sitting between them. The CDR3 contains 13 residues. This CDR3 reads CASGTTVNTEAFF. DNA for the CDR3: TGTGCCAGCGGGACTACGGTGAACACTGAAGCTTTCTTT.

The rearrangement joins TRBV6-2 or TRBV6-3 to TRBJ2-1; no clear D gene. V was trimmed by 0 bases and J by 6 bases, leaving 9 bases between them. Germline loops: CDR1 MNHEY, CDR2 SVGEGT. The CDR3 extends over 14 amino acids. Here the CDR3 reads CASSYSTSFNEQFF. CDR3 DNA: TGTGCCAGCAGTTACTCAACCAGCTTCAATGAGCAGTTCTTC.

This clonotype has at least ten counts. This rearrangement joins TRBV24-1 to TRBJ1-2; D is unclear. The CDR3 loop spans 12 amino acids. Per germline, CDR1 KGHDR and CDR2 SFDVKD. Trimming cost V 4 bases and J 5 bases, with 7 bases left between them. The CDR3 loop reads CATSDPGYGYTF. In nucleotides, the CDR3 is TGTGCCACCAGTGACCCCGGTTATGGCTACACCTTC.

The chain employs TRBV11-2 and TRBJ2-5, with D perhaps matching TRBD2 (6 bases). CDR1 SGHAT and CDR2 FQNNGV come from the germline V gene. This CDR3 has 16 amino acids. V was clipped by 5 bases and J by 0 bases, with 16 bases between them. CDR3 DNA sequence: TGTGCCAGCAGCCCCACGGGCGGGAAGTACCAAGAGACCCAGTACTTC. It codes for CASSPTGGKYQETQYF.

The chain couples TRBV9 to TRBJ1-2, with D hard to call. The CDR3 consists of 13 residues. In germline, CDR1 is SGDLS, CDR2 YYNGEE. Trimming took 1 base from V and 6 from J, leaving 10 bases between them. This chain's CDR3 is CASSVFFDHGYTF. DNA for the CDR3: TGTGCCAGCAGCGTATTCTTTGACCATGGCTACACCTTC.

This chain uses TRBV6-5 with TRBJ2-7; a weak D match, TRBD2 (7 bases). CDR3 length: 16 amino acids. Trimming pared 5 bases from V and 3 bases from J, leaving 20 bases between. CDR1 is MNHEY, CDR2 SVGAGI, per germline. The CDR3 DNA follows: TGTGCCAGCAGTAGCCACTCGCGGGGGCTCCACTACGAGCAGTACTTC. Amino acid sequence: CASSSHSRGLHYEQYF.